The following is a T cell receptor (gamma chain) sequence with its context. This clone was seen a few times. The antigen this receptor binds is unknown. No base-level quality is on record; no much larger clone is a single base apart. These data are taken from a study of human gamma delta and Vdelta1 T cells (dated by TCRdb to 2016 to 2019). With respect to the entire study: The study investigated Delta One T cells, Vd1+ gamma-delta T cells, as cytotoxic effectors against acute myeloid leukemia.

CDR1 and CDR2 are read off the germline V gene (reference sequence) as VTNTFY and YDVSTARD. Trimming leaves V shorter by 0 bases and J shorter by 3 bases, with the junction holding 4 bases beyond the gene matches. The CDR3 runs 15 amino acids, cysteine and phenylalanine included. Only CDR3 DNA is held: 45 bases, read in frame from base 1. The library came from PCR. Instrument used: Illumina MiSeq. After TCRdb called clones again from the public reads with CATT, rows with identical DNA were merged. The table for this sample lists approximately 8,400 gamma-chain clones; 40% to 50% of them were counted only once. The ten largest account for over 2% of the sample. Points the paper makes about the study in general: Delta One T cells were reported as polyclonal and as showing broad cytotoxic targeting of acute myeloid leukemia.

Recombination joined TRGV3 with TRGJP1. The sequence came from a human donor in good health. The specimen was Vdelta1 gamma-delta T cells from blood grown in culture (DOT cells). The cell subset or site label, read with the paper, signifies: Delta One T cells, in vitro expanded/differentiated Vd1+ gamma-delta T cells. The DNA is TGTGCCACCTGGGACAGGAGTCCCACTGGTTGGTTCAAGATATTT. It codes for CATWDRSPTGWFKIF.